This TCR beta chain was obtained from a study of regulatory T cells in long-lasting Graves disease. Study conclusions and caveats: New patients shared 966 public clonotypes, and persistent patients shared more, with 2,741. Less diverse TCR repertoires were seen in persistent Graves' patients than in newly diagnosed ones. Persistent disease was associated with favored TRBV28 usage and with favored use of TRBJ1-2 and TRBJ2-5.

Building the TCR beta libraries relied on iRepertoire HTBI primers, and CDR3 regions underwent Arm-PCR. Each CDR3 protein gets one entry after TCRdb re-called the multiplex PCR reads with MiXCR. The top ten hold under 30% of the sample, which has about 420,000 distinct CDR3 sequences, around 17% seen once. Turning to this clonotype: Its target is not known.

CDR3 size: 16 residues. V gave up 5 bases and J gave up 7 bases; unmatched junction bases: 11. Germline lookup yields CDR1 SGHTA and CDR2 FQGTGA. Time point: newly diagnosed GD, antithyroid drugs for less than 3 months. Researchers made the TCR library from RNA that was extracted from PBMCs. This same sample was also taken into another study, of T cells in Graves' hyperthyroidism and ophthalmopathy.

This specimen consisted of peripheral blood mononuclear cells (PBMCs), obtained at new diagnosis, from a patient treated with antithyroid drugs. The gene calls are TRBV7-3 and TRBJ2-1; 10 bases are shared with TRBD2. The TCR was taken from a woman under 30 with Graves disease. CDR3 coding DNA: TGTGCCAGCAGCAAATCCCGAAGAGCGGGAGGGAATGAGCAGTTCTTC. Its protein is CASSKSRRAGGNEQFF.